Presented here are 8 T cell receptor beta chains from one specimen sequenced in a study of blood T cell repertoires in COVID-19. The data were produced by immunoSEQ multiplex PCR, yet TCRdb's version contains in-frame clones alone and is incomplete. The sample includes over 200,000 clones, 85% to 90% of them seen just once. The material sequenced was PBMCs or T cells enriched from blood (not recorded which). These receptors all stem from a young man who had been exposed to COVID-19.

This sequence joins TRBV6-6 and TRBJ2-5, with D maybe TRBD2 (6 bases). V was trimmed by 5 bases and J by 5 bases, leaving 15 bases between them. CDR1 MNHNY and CDR2 SVGAGI come from the germline V gene (reference sequence). The CDR3 is 14 residues long. The CDR3 DNA sequence: TGTGCCAGCAGTCTACTGGACTATCTGGAGACCCAGTACTTC. Amino acid sequence: CASSLLDYLETQYF.

This clone has only a few counts. The chain joins TRBV2 to TRBJ1-2, with D uncertain. The germline V and J ends were trimmed by 6 bases and 4 bases, with 12 bases remaining between them. Germline V gene lookup returns CDR1 SNHLY and CDR2 FYNNEI. This CDR3 has 13 amino acids. This chain's CDR3 is CASSSEEGYGYTF. The DNA for the CDR3 is TGTGCCAGCAGCTCCGAGGAAGGCTATGGCTACACCTTC.

The chain carries TRBV18 and TRBJ2-7; D gene ambiguous. The CDR3 length is 15 residues. The germline CDR1 and CDR2 sequences are KGHSH and LQKENI. Trimming pared 0 bases from V and 6 bases from J, leaving 15 bases between. The CDR3 loop reads CASSPPYSLVLEQYF. CDR3 DNA: TGTGCCAGCTCACCACCTTATAGCTTGGTTCTCGAGCAGTACTTC.

The chain has TRBV15 and TRBJ2-2; unclear D gene. CDR3 length equals 14 residues. From germline, CDR1 is LNHNV and CDR2 YYDKDF (reference sequence). Trimming shortened V by 3 bases and J by 3 bases, and 8 bases separated the two germline ends. CDR3 sequence reads: CATSSESYTGELFF. CDR3 bases: TGTGCCACCAGCAGTGAGAGTTACACCGGGGAGCTGTTTTTT.

The chain carries TRBV11-3 and TRBJ2-5; TRBD2 agrees at 12 bases. V dropped 3 bases and J dropped 5; count of bases not matched to a gene: 10. Germline CDR1 and CDR2: SGHNT and YENEEA. The CDR3 is made up of 17 amino acids. The DNA of the CDR3 is TGTGCCAGCAGCTTCTCGCCTAGCGGGGGGGCTGGGGAGACCCAGTACTTC. It specifies CASSFSPSGGAGETQYF.

In its sample, this clone was seen once. At the DNA level, this CDR3 is encoded by other sequences in the same sample as well. The CDR3 DNA reads as TGCGCCAGCAGCTTGGGGTCAGGGGGTCAAGAGACCCAGTACTTC. Amino acid sequence: CASSLGSGGQETQYF. The J gene is TRBJ2-5, the V gene TRBV5-1; TRBD1 matches 7 bases. Germline V gene data show CDR1 as SGHRS and CDR2 as YFSETQ. The CDR3 consists of 15 residues. Germline trimming cut 0 bases from V and 2 bases from J; bases unmatched to any gene: 4.

This chain joins TRBV2 and TRBJ1-5, with TRBD1 as a possible D gene (6 bases). The V end lost 8 bases, the J end lost 5 bases, and 13 bases lay between the germline ends. Germline loops: CDR1 SNHLY, CDR2 FYNNEI. This CDR3 has 13 residues. CDR3 nucleotide sequence: TGTGCCAGCGGTCAGGGGCTTGATCAGCCCCAGCATTTT. This translates into CASGQGLDQPQHF.

The DNA for the CDR3 is TGTGCCAGCAGGCCCGACAGGGGGAAGGAGCAGTTCTTC. It yields the protein CASRPDRGKEQFF. This chain joins TRBV5-8 and TRBJ2-1; 9 bases map to TRBD1. Germline V CDR1 and CDR2: SGHTS, YDEGEE. Losses at the gene ends were 5 bases for V and 10 bases for J; bases not matched to a gene: 7. CDR3 length: 13 residues.